This T cell receptor (beta chain) derives from a study of shared clonotypes between healthy human individuals. Trimming removed 6 bases from V and 13 bases from J, with 21 bases in between. Germline V gene data show CDR1 as LNHDA and CDR2 as SQIVND (reference sequence). The CDR3 consists of 14 residues. With respect to this clone: Its antigen remains unknown.

An even split of each subset's genomic DNA across several immunoSEQ plates was performed. Produced via immunoSEQ multiplex PCR; TCRdb's table is partial and in-frame only. The sample lists a few million clones, 85% to 95% occurring once. Study results and limitations: It was observed that 5% to 6.5% of naive CD4 clonotypes were shared across a few donors.

Recent acute infections and vaccinations were absent in the healthy HIV-negative adult donors. The chain uses TRBV19 and TRBJ1-4; D is perhaps TRBD1 (6 bases). This clonotype was obtained from a man in his late teens or twenties in good health. The sample taken for sequencing was naive CD4+ T cells sorted from blood. The subset here: CD45RA+ positively selected. CDR3 sequence (DNA): TGTGCCAGTAGGAAAACGGCCGGGGGGGCACGACTGTTTTTT. As protein: CASRKTAGGARLFF.